This TCR beta chain was sequenced in a study of CD8+CD57+ T cells in acquired aplastic anemia. Whole-study context: DNA recovered from sorted CD4+ and CD8+ cells had a mean of about 3.5 ug. Study-wide findings and caveats: Patients showed no significant difference from controls in CD8+ Simpson's diversity. Sharing between patients and controls was observed for twenty-nine CD8+ CDR3 sequences.

This clonotype has a count of ten or more. What it binds is unknown. Trimming removed 0 bases from V and 2 bases from J, with 7 bases in between. The length of the CDR3 is 14 residues. CDR1 and CDR2 (germline): SGHTA, FQGTGA. Template material for TCR beta VDJ and CDR3 profiling consisted of genomic DNA. A single record per CDR3 protein comes from TCRdb applying MiXCR to the reads. The sample contains some 200,000 distinct CDR3 sequences, around 60% of which appear only once. The sequenced sample consisted of sorted CD4+, CD8+, or CD8+CD57+ T cells (not recorded which) from PBMCs. This chain joins TRBV7-3 and TRBJ1-2; D is possibly TRBD1 (5 bases). The TCR comes from a human donor in good health. The CDR3 DNA follows: TGTGCCAGCAGCTTAACAGGGGACAACTATGGCTACACCTTC. As protein: CASSLTGDNYGYTF.